Each of the 23 T cell receptor beta chains below was sequenced from the same sample in a study of siplizumab effects on memory and regulatory T cells. Cells from the mixed lymphocyte reaction were cocultured for less than 7 days at 37°C. No antigen has been identified for these receptors. The data were produced by immunoSEQ multiplex PCR, yet TCRdb's version contains in-frame clones alone and is incomplete. The sample has around 18,000 clones, under 50% seen once; the top ten hold roughly 5.3%. The sample taken for sequencing was CFSE-low (dividing) CD4+ T cells sorted from an allogeneic mixed lymphocyte reaction. Every receptor here comes from a human donor in good health; the cells came from an allogeneic mixed lymphocyte reaction.

This chain connects TRBV6-6 to TRBJ1-6, with D hard to call. This CDR3 is 13 amino acids long. V was cut by 4 bases and J by 7 bases, with 8 bases left in between. From germline, CDR1 is MNHNY and CDR2 SVGAGI (reference sequence). The CDR3 is CASSSLQNSPLHF. Written as DNA, the CDR3 is TGTGCCAGCAGTTCCCTACAGAATTCACCCCTCCACTTT.

The V and J genes are TRBV10-2 and TRBJ2-3; 12 nucleotides agree with TRBD2. Trimming cost V 6 bases and J 9 bases; bases outside gene matches: 7. Germline assignment: CDR1 WSHSY and CDR2 SAAADI. The CDR3 totals 14 residues. The CDR3 sequence is CASRSSGGEGTQYF. The CDR3, as DNA: TGCGCCAGCAGGTCTAGCGGGGGGGAAGGAACGCAGTATTTT.

This chain links TRBV5-6 with TRBJ1-3; perhaps TRBD1 as D (6 bases). The CDR3 consists of 16 residues. V shed 2 bases and J shed 1 base, with 13 bases lying between them. Germline V lookup: CDR1 SGHDT, CDR2 YYEEEE. CDR3 loop: CASSFLDSLSGNTIYF. Here the CDR3 DNA reads TGTGCCAGCAGCTTTTTGGACAGTCTTTCTGGAAACACCATATATTTT.

The chain employs TRBV6-6 and TRBJ2-7, with D unclear. CDR3 size: 12 residues. The V and J ends lost 4 bases and 0 bases respectively, with 4 bases between them. Germline V gene data show CDR1 as MNHNY and CDR2 as SVGAGI (reference sequence). The CDR3 nucleotides read TGTGCCAGCAGTTTAAACTCCTACGAGCAGTACTTC. Amino acid sequence: CASSLNSYEQYF.

In this sample, this clone turned up once. A much larger clone lies one base from this, so it may be a read error. Distinct nucleotide sequences in the sample also encode this CDR3. The chain is built from TRBV7-2 and TRBJ2-7; maybe TRBD2 (6 bases). V lost 0 bases, J lost 3 bases, and 6 bases lay in between. CDR3 length: 13 amino acids. The germline gives CDR1 SGHTA, CDR2 FQGNSA. The CDR3 is CASSLAGGYEQYF. In nucleotides, the CDR3 is TGTGCCAGCAGCTTAGCCGGGGGCTACGAGCAGTACTTC.

This clone turned up a few times. The chain links TRBV10-3 to TRBJ1-2; tentative D call: TRBD1 (5 bases). With 1 base removed from V and 4 bases from J, the gap between germline ends came to 10 bases. Germline CDR1 ENHRY, CDR2 SYGVKD. CDR3 length: 14 amino acids. DNA for the CDR3: TGTGCCATCAGTGAGTTTGGGGCGGCCTATGGCTACACCTTC. The encoded protein is CAISEFGAAYGYTF.

The chain uses TRBV9 and TRBJ1-6; possible D gene TRBD1, 6 bases. In germline, CDR1 is SGDLS, CDR2 YYNGEE. The CDR3 loop spans 16 amino acids. V dropped 4 bases and J dropped 4 bases, with 15 bases sitting between them. The CDR3 reads CASSPRPGDYNSPLHF. The CDR3, as DNA: TGTGCCAGCAGCCCCCGGCCAGGGGATTATAATTCACCCCTCCACTTT.

The sample holds a few counts of this clone. The rearrangement links TRBV28 to TRBJ2-3; D is uncertain. CDR1 and CDR2 (germline): MDHEN, SYDVKM. CDR3 length equals 14 residues. Trimming took off 5 bases at V and 3 bases at J, with 12 bases between the two ends. CDR3: CASSPTDLTDTQYF. The CDR3 DNA reads TGTGCCAGCAGTCCCACCGACTTAACAGATACGCAGTATTTT.

The chain couples TRBV5-5 to TRBJ1-5, with D maybe TRBD1 (6 bases). The CDR3 has 14 amino acids. Germline-derived CDR1 and CDR2 are SGHKS and YYEKEE (reference sequence). V lost 4 bases and J lost 1, with 9 bases in between. The CDR3 is CASSHDRSNQPQHF. Here the CDR3 DNA reads TGTGCCAGCAGCCATGACAGGAGCAATCAGCCCCAGCATTTT.

The V and J genes are TRBV5-4 and TRBJ1-2; D gene unclear. The germline V gene encodes CDR1 SGHNT and CDR2 YYREEE (reference sequence). The CDR3 loop spans 13 amino acids. The V and J ends lost 4 bases and 6 bases respectively, with 13 bases between them. The CDR3 region has the DNA TGTGCCAGCAGCGTTATCGCAGACGATGGCTACACCTTC. This codes for CASSVIADDGYTF.

The rearrangement links TRBV7-2 to TRBJ2-2; D is uncertain. Trimming removed 5 bases at V and 6 bases at J, with 13 bases between. The CDR3 contains 14 residues. Germline CDR1 reads SGHTA; CDR2 reads FQGNSA. The CDR3 DNA reads TGTGCCAGCAGCCCGTTTCTAGTTCCCGGGGAGCTGTTTTTT. Its translation: CASSPFLVPGELFF.

Here the CDR3 reads CATPSISGANVLTF. The CDR3 DNA reads TGTGCCACCCCTAGCATCTCTGGGGCCAACGTCCTGACTTTC. The V call is TRBV28, the J call TRBJ2-6; a weak D match, TRBD2 (5 bases). This CDR3 has 14 amino acids. Trimming shortened V by 10 bases and J by 0 bases, and 10 bases separated the two germline ends. Germline V gene sequence: CDR1 MDHEN, CDR2 SYDVKM.

This CDR3 reads CASSWSGVRETQYF. The CDR3 nucleotides read TGTGCCAGCAGTTGGAGCGGGGTTCGAGAGACCCAGTACTTC. The chain employs TRBV6-5 and TRBJ2-5; TRBD2 matches 7 bases. The length of the CDR3 is 14 residues. J was trimmed by 4 bases and V by 4 bases; bases with no gene match: 6. Germline CDR1 and CDR2: MNHEY and SVGAGI.

The rearrangement links TRBV30 to TRBJ2-7; D unresolved. The CDR3 consists of 16 residues. V gave up 2 bases and J gave up 0 bases, with 17 bases separating them. From germline, CDR1 is GTSNPN and CDR2 SVGIG (reference sequence). The CDR3 here is CAWSSPVAPSSYEQYF. The CDR3 DNA reads as TGTGCCTGGAGTTCCCCAGTGGCACCCAGCTCCTACGAGCAGTACTTC.

The chain couples TRBV4-3 to TRBJ1-5; the D gene is possibly TRBD1 (5 bases). The germline V gene has CDR1 LGHNA and CDR2 YSLEER. There are 13 residues in the CDR3. The V gene lost 4 bases and the J gene lost 4 bases, with 8 bases spanning the gap. CDR3: CASSRDQNQPQHF. Written as DNA, the CDR3 is TGCGCCAGCAGCCGGGACCAGAATCAGCCCCAGCATTTT.

V and J are TRBV6-5 and TRBJ2-7, with no clear D. Trimming took off 0 bases at V and 5 bases at J, with 5 bases between the two ends. Germline loops: CDR1 MNHEY, CDR2 SVGAGI. CDR3 length: 12 residues. CDR3 residues: CASSYSNHEQYF. The CDR3 nucleotides are TGTGCCAGCAGTTACTCGAACCACGAGCAGTACTTC.

The chain uses TRBV2 and TRBJ2-2; D gene uncertain. Trimming left V 4 bases short and J 5 bases short, with 14 bases between. Germline-derived CDR1 and CDR2 are SNHLY and FYNNEI. This CDR3 is 15 amino acids long. The CDR3 loop reads CASSVLLDGTGELFF. The CDR3 coding sequence is TGTGCCAGCAGTGTACTCCTCGACGGTACCGGGGAGCTGTTTTTT.

This clone was seen once. The V and J genes are TRBV4-2 and TRBJ2-3; 11 bases align to TRBD2. The CDR3 is made up of 18 amino acids. Germline CDR1 reads LGHNA; CDR2 reads YNFKEQ. The ends lost 0 bases at V and 4 bases at J; junction bases unmatched: 9. Here the CDR3 reads CASSQDLAGGPTADTQYF. The DNA of the CDR3 is TGTGCCAGCAGCCAAGATCTAGCGGGGGGCCCTACGGCAGATACGCAGTATTTT.

A few counts support this clone. Within the sample, other DNA sequences also encode this same CDR3. This rearrangement joins TRBV9 to TRBJ2-3; 11 nucleotides align to TRBD2. V lost 0 bases to trimming and J lost 1 base; unmatched junction nucleotides: 1. The CDR3 sequence is 16 residues long. CDR1 SGDLS and CDR2 YYNGEE come from the germline V gene. CDR3 in DNA: TGTGCCAGCAGCGTAGTACTAGCGGGGGGCACAGATACGCAGTATTTT. It translates to CASSVVLAGGTDTQYF. The variable domain in full, completed from reference TRBV9 and TRBJ2-3, reads DSGVTQTPKHLITATGQRVTLRCSPRSGDLSVYWYQQSLDQGLQFLIQYYNGEERAKGNILERFSAQQFPDLHSELNLSSLELGDSALYFCASSVVLAGGTDTQYFGPGTRLTVL.

Only a few counts were recorded for this clone. The chain links TRBV10-3 to TRBJ2-5; tentatively, D is TRBD2 (7 bases). This CDR3 region has 15 residues. V lost 3 bases, J lost 0 bases, and 11 bases lay in between. Per the germline V gene, CDR1 is ENHRY and CDR2 is SYGVKD. This chain's CDR3 is CAISDEGGYQETQYF. The CDR3 coding sequence is TGTGCCATCAGTGACGAGGGGGGGTACCAAGAGACCCAGTACTTC.

DNA for the CDR3: TGTGCCAGCAGCAACCGGGCCCCTAATTCACCCCTCCACTTT. Its protein is CASSNRAPNSPLHF. The J gene is TRBJ1-6, the V gene TRBV6-5; D gene ambiguous. The CDR3 has 14 residues. Trimming removed 6 bases from V and 6 bases from J, with 12 bases in between. CDR1 MNHEY and CDR2 SVGAGI come from the germline V gene.

The chain is built from TRBV7-9 and TRBJ1-6; tentatively, D is TRBD1 (5 bases). V lost 7 bases and J lost 0, with 13 bases in between. The germline V gene has CDR1 SEHNR and CDR2 FQNEAQ (reference sequence). This CDR3 is built from 16 residues. CDR3 sequence (DNA): TGTGCCAGCATCCAAGCAGGGAGCTCCTATAATTCACCCCTCCACTTT. Its translation is CASIQAGSSYNSPLHF.

A note on this clone: The same CDR3 is also encoded by other DNA sequences in this sample. The rearrangement uses TRBV19 and TRBJ1-2, with 9 bases fitting TRBD1. The junction had 2 bases not matched to a gene; V was cut back by 3 bases and J by 3 bases. CDR3 length: 14 residues. CDR1 LNHDA and CDR2 SQIVND come from the germline V gene (reference sequence). The CDR3 coding sequence is TGTGCCAGTAGTATGGGGGACAGGGACTATGGCTACACCTTC. This gives the protein CASSMGDRDYGYTF. Using reference TRBV19 and TRBJ1-2 for the parts outside the CDR3, the full variable domain is DGGITQSPKYLFRKEGQNVTLSCEQNLNHDAMYWYRQDPGQGLRLIYYSQIVNDFQKGDIAEGYSVSREKKESFPLTVTSAQKNPTAFYLCASSMGDRDYGYTFGSGTRLTVV.